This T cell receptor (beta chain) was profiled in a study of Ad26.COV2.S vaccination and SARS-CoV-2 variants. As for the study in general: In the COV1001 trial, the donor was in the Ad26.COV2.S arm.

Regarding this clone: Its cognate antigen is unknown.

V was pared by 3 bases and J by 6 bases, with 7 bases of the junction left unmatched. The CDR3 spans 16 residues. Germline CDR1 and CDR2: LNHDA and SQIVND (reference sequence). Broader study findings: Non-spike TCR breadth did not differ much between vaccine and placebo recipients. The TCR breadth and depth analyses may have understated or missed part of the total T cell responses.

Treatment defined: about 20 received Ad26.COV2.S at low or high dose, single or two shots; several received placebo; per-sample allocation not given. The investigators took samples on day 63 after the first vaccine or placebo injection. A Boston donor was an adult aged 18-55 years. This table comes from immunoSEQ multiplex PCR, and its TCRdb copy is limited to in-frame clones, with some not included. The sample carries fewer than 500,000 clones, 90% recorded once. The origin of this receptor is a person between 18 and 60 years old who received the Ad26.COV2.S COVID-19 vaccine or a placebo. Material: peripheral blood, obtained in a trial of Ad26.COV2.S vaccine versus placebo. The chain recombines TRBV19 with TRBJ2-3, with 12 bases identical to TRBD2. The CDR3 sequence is CASSMLAGGALDTQYF. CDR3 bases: TGTGCCAGTAGTATGCTAGCGGGAGGGGCTTTGGATACGCAGTATTTT.